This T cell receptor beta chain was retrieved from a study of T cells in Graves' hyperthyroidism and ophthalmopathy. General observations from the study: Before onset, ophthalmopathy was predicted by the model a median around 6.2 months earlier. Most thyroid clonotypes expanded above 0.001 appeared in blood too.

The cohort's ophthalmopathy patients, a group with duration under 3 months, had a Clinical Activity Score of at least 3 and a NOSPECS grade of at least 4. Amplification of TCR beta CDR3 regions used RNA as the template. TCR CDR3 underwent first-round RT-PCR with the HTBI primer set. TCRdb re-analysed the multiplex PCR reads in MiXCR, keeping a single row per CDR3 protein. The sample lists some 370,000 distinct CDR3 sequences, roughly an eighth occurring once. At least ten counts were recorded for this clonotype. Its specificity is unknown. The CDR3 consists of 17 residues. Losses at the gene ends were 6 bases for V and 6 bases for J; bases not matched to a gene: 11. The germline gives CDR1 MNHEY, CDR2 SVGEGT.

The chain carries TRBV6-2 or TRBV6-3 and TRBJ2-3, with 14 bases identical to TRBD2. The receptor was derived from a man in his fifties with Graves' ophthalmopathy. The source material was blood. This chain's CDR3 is CASSYMTSGRALDTQYF. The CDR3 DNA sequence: TGTGCCAGCAGCTACATGACTAGCGGGAGGGCCCTGGATACGCAGTATTTT.